The sequence of this T cell receptor (beta chain) was determined in a study of T cells in Graves' hyperthyroidism and ophthalmopathy. RNA transcripts yielded amplified TCR beta CDR3 regions. First-round RT-PCR targeting the TCR CDR3 was performed with the HTBI primer set. MiXCR, run by TCRdb on the multiplex PCR reads, gives a single entry per CDR3 protein. The sample holds under 800,000 distinct CDR3 sequences, about 15% seen once. On the basis of clinical symptoms, serum thyroxine and TRAb, thyroid ultrasound and orbital computed tomography, diagnoses were made. Out of roughly 10 ml of fresh peripheral blood came the PBMCs. The sequence was collected from a woman younger than 30 with Graves' hyperthyroidism. Source material: blood.

In DNA, the CDR3 is TGTGCCAGCAGCGTAGAGGGAAACACCGGGGAGCTGTTTTTT. It yields the protein CASSVEGNTGELFF. V and J are TRBV9 and TRBJ2-2; D gene unclear. The CDR3 extends over 14 amino acids. CDR1 and CDR2 from the germline V gene are SGDLS and YYNGEE. With 0 bases removed from V and 2 bases from J, the gap between germline ends came to 5 bases.